The rows below give T cell receptor beta chains drawn from one sample of a study of cytomegalovirus exposure and HLA in healthy donors. Clones were read by immunoSEQ multiplex PCR, and TCRdb kept only the in-frame ones, dropping some. The table includes about 240,000 clones, around 86% detected once. The sequencing input was PBMCs. The origin of the receptors is a woman in her twenties or thirties in good health and CMV-seropositive. CDR3s include the opening cysteine and the closing phenylalanine or tryptophan. The order of the fields is J gene, V gene, D gene, clone size, CDR3 protein, CDR3 DNA. D genes are given only for firm matches. Size is stated for part of the rows, as once, few or many counts, or as a class when the clone is expanded.

>TRBJ1-2|TRBV5-4|NA|NA
CASRSHPTEDYGYTF
TGTGCCAGCAGGTCCCATCCCACCGAGGACTATGGCTACACCTTC
>TRBJ1-5|TRBV30|NA|few
CAWSVKGMGNQPQHF
TGTGCCTGGAGTGTGAAGGGGATGGGGAATCAGCCCCAGCATTTT
>TRBJ1-4|TRBV6-5|NA|NA
CASNILRATNEKLFF
TGTGCCAGCAATATACTCAGGGCAACTAATGAAAAACTGTTTTTT
>TRBJ1-2|TRBV29-1|TRBD1|NA
CSVEPGGGYGYTF
TGCAGCGTTGAACCAGGGGGCGGCTATGGCTACACCTTC
>TRBJ2-5|TRBV13|TRBD2|NA
CASSLTSGNLQETQYF
TGTGCCAGCAGCCTAACTAGCGGGAATCTCCAAGAGACCCAGTACTTC
>TRBJ2-7|TRBV28|TRBD1|few
CASGPGTAIYEQYF
TGTGCCAGCGGCCCCGGGACAGCGATCTACGAGCAGTACTTC
>TRBJ1-2|TRBV7-9|NA|NA
CASSAHSGVDGYTF
TGTGCCAGCAGCGCTCACTCCGGGGTGGACGGCTACACCTTC
>TRBJ1-1|TRBV28|NA|NA
CASSLSRPGLQAFF
TGTGCCAGCAGTTTAAGTCGACCAGGGCTCCAAGCTTTCTTT
>TRBJ2-7|TRBV6-4|NA|NA
CASSDSYPSREQYF
TGTGCCAGCAGTGACTCTTACCCCTCCAGAGAGCAGTACTTC
>TRBJ2-7|TRBV27|NA|NA
CASSSTTLWYEQYF
TGTGCCAGCAGTTCGACAACACTCTGGTACGAGCAGTACTTC
>TRBJ2-3|TRBV7-9|TRBD2|NA
CASSSGLADTDTQYF
TGTGCCAGCAGCTCGGGACTAGCGGACACAGATACGCAGTATTTT
>TRBJ2-1|TRBV5-4|TRBD2|NA
CASRNQRDYDNEQFF
TGTGCCAGCAGAAATCAACGGGACTATGACAATGAGCAGTTCTTC
>TRBJ2-3|TRBV11-2|NA|once
CASSLPTDTQYF
TGTGCCAGCAGCTTACCGACAGATACGCAGTATTTT
>TRBJ1-4|TRBV30|TRBD1|NA
CAWSAFQDRVGEKLFF
TGTGCCTGGAGTGCATTCCAGGACAGGGTGGGCGAAAAACTGTTTTTT
>TRBJ2-1|TRBV2|NA|NA
CASSDGGEQFF
TGTGCCAGCAGTGACGGAGGTGAGCAGTTCTTC
>TRBJ1-4|TRBV6-6|TRBD1|NA
CASSRTGRANEKLFF
TGTGCCAGCAGCAGGACAGGCCGGGCTAATGAAAAACTGTTTTTT
>TRBJ2-7|TRBV7-9|TRBD1|NA
CASSSQGAEIFCF
TGTGCCAGCAGTAGCCAGGGGGCCGAGATATTTTGCTTC
>TRBJ2-3|TRBV10-1|TRBD1|few
CASSESGTGADTQYF
TGCGCCAGCAGTGAGTCCGGGACAGGTGCAGATACGCAGTATTTT
>TRBJ2-7|TRBV11-2|TRBD2|NA
CASSLGLASDEQYF
TGTGCCAGCAGCCTGGGACTAGCGTCCGACGAGCAGTACTTC
>TRBJ1-2|TRBV9|NA|NA
CASSPTDNGYTF
TGTGCCAGCAGCCCCACTGATAATGGCTACACCTTC
>TRBJ1-3|TRBV11-2|NA|NA
CASSFQTDSGNTIYF
TGTGCCAGCAGCTTCCAGACAGACTCTGGAAACACCATATATTTT
>TRBJ2-7|TRBV4-1|NA|NA
CASSRTTGPNEQYF
TGCGCCAGCAGCCGTACGACTGGCCCCAACGAGCAGTACTTC
>TRBJ2-1|TRBV27|TRBD2|NA
CASSLLLGLAGEGGYNEQFF
TGTGCCAGCAGTTTATTGTTGGGACTAGCGGGAGAGGGTGGTTACAATGAGCAGTTCTTC
>TRBJ1-1|TRBV7-2|NA|NA
CASTDLGGTEAFF
TGTGCCAGCACCGATTTGGGGGGCACTGAAGCTTTCTTT
>TRBJ1-5|TRBV2|TRBD1|once
CASRGGGNQPQHF
TGTGCCAGCAGAGGGGGCGGCAATCAGCCCCAGCATTTT
>TRBJ1-1|TRBV5-1|NA|NA
CASRPGPGEDTEAFF
TGCGCCAGCAGACCGGGGCCGGGAGAGGACACTGAAGCTTTCTTT
>TRBJ1-1|TRBV27|TRBD1|NA
CASRPNRDRGVLGTEAFF
TGTGCCAGCAGGCCGAACCGGGACAGGGGAGTTCTCGGCACTGAAGCTTTCTTT
>TRBJ1-5|TRBV7-9|NA|NA
CASGLGGFNQPQHF
TGTGCCAGCGGCCTGGGGGGGTTTAATCAGCCCCAGCATTTT
>TRBJ2-7|TRBV7-2|NA|NA
CASRQTDEQYF
TGTGCCAGCAGACAGACAGACGAGCAGTACTTC
>TRBJ2-7|TRBV7-8|NA|NA
CASSPNRQFHEQYF
TGTGCCAGCAGCCCCAACAGACAGTTTCACGAGCAGTACTTC
>TRBJ1-3|TRBV25-1|TRBD1|NA
CASSEFFPTGAGNTIYF
TGTGCCAGCAGTGAATTCTTCCCCACAGGGGCGGGAAACACCATATATTTT
>TRBJ2-7|TRBV25-1|NA|NA
CASSDRNEQYF
TGTGCCAGCAGTGATAGAAACGAGCAGTACTTC
>TRBJ1-1|TRBV4-2|TRBD1|NA
CASSHRDRENTEAFF
TGTGCCAGCAGCCACCGGGACAGGGAGAACACTGAAGCTTTCTTT
>TRBJ1-3|TRBV19|NA|NA
CASSIGAGLGSGNTIYF
TGTGCCAGTAGTATAGGGGCAGGGCTGGGCTCTGGAAACACCATATATTTT
>TRBJ2-1|TRBV9|NA|NA
CASSVGTRDNEQFF
TGTGCCAGCAGCGTTGGAACCCGGGACAATGAGCAGTTCTTC
>TRBJ1-2|TRBV19|TRBD1|NA
CASSIRTGAYGYTF
TGTGCCAGTAGTATTCGTACAGGGGCCTATGGCTACACCTTC
>TRBJ1-1|TRBV5-1|NA|few
CASSLVQGKQEAFF
TGCGCCAGCAGCTTGGTCCAGGGTAAACAGGAAGCTTTCTTT
>TRBJ2-7|TRBV5-3|TRBD2|NA
CARSLRGTSGTFSYEQYF
TGTGCCAGAAGCTTACGAGGGACTAGCGGAACCTTCTCCTACGAGCAGTACTTC
>TRBJ2-1|TRBV27|NA|NA
CASTTPQQGSYNEQFF
TGTGCCAGCACCACCCCCCAGCAGGGGTCCTACAATGAGCAGTTCTTC
>TRBJ2-7|TRBV30|TRBD2|NA
CAWRRELYEQYF
TGTGCCTGGCGGCGGGAGTTATACGAGCAGTACTTC
>TRBJ2-3|TRBV11-2|TRBD2|NA
CASSFRTSGTDTQYF
TGTGCCAGCAGCTTCCGGACTAGCGGAACAGATACGCAGTATTTT
>TRBJ2-7|TRBV10-3|TRBD1|NA
CAITGTAGYEQYF
TGTGCCATCACCGGGACAGCCGGTTACGAGCAGTACTTC
>TRBJ2-3|TRBV7-6|NA|NA
CASSPHRVDTQYF
TGTGCCAGCAGCCCTCACAGGGTCGATACGCAGTATTTT
>TRBJ2-5|TRBV4-1|NA|NA
CASSQDPQGGAFQETQYF
TGCGCCAGCAGCCAAGATCCCCAGGGCGGAGCCTTTCAAGAGACCCAGTACTTC
>TRBJ2-5|TRBV29-1|NA|NA
CSSLGAAGETQYF
TGCAGCTCCCTGGGTGCCGCGGGGGAGACCCAGTACTTC
>TRBJ2-7|TRBV5-1|TRBD1|NA
CASSWITGQGDYEQYF
TGCGCCAGCAGCTGGATAACTGGACAGGGAGACTACGAGCAGTACTTC
>TRBJ1-3|TRBV6-1|TRBD1|NA
CASRATGGAGNTIYF
TGTGCCAGCAGGGCTACAGGGGGCGCTGGAAACACCATATATTTT
>TRBJ1-4|TRBV27|TRBD1|NA
CASSGFANRGSGKLFF
TGTGCCAGCAGTGGATTCGCTAACAGGGGTTCCGGAAAACTGTTTTTT
>TRBJ2-1|TRBV28|NA|NA
CASSLSGAGYNEQFF
TGTGCCAGCAGTTTATCAGGGGCCGGCTACAATGAGCAGTTCTTC
>TRBJ2-7|TRBV28|TRBD2|NA
CASSSPLAGVDEQYF
TGTGCCAGCAGCTCCCCCCTAGCGGGAGTCGACGAGCAGTACTTC
>TRBJ1-1|TRBV6-1|NA|NA
CAGTWGTEAFF
TGTGCCGGGACATGGGGAACTGAAGCTTTCTTT
>TRBJ1-3|TRBV28|NA|NA
CASTLGHSGNTIYF
TGTGCCAGCACGTTGGGGCACTCTGGAAACACCATATATTTT
>TRBJ1-3|TRBV2|NA|NA
CASGSVRENTIYF
TGTGCCAGCGGAAGCGTCCGGGAAAACACCATATATTTT
>TRBJ2-2|TRBV30|TRBD1|NA
CAWRKVKGAVGELFF
TGTGCCTGGAGAAAAGTTAAGGGGGCGGTCGGGGAGCTGTTTTTT
>TRBJ2-7|TRBV25-1|TRBD1|NA
CASSGGTGIYEQYF
TGTGCCAGCAGTGGGGGGACAGGGATCTACGAGCAGTACTTC
>TRBJ1-2|TRBV4-1|TRBD1|NA
CASSQDPQGVRYGYTF
TGCGCCAGCAGCCAAGATCCGCAGGGGGTTAGGTATGGCTACACCTTC
>TRBJ2-5|TRBV29-1|NA|NA
CSVFRQVQETQYF
TGCAGCGTCTTTAGACAGGTTCAAGAGACCCAGTACTTC